This T cell receptor (beta chain) was documented in a study of blood T cell repertoires in COVID-19. Study in general: Specimens from acute and convalescent COVID-19 originated in the United States, Italy and Spain.

Germline-derived CDR1 and CDR2 are GTSNPN and SVGIG (reference sequence). The V and J ends lost 4 bases and 1 base respectively, with 11 bases between them. This CDR3 region has 14 residues. The repertoire was sequenced with immunoSEQ multiplex PCR; TCRdb's copy has only in-frame clones and lacks some. This table holds 50,000 or so clones, under 85% found once. The rearrangement links TRBV30 to TRBJ1-5, with a weak D call TRBD1 (5 bases). Sequenced: peripheral blood. This TCR came from a man between 40 and 49 years old with acute or convalescent COVID-19. In nucleotides, the CDR3 is TGTGCCTGGAACGGGGGGTTGAGCAATCAGCCCCAGCATTTT. It is translated as CAWNGGLSNQPQHF. Drawing the rest from reference TRBV30 and TRBJ1-5, the complete variable domain is SQTIHQWPATLVQPVGSPLSLECTVEGTSNPNLYWYRQAAGRGLQLLFYSVGIGQISSEVPQNLSASRPQDRQFILSSKKLLLSDSGFYLCAWNGGLSNQPQHFGDGTRLSIL.